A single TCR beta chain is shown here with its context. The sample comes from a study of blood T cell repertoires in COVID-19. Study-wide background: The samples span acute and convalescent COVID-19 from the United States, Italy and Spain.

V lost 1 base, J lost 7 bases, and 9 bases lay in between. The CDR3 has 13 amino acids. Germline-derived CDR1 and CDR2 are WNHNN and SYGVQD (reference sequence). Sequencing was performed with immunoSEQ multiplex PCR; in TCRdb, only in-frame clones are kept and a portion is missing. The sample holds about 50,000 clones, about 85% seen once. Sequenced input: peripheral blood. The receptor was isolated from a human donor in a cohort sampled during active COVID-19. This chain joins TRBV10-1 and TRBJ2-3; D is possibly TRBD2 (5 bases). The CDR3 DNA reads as TGCGCCAGCAGTGAGTGGTCGGGGAATACGCAGTATTTT. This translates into CASSEWSGNTQYF.